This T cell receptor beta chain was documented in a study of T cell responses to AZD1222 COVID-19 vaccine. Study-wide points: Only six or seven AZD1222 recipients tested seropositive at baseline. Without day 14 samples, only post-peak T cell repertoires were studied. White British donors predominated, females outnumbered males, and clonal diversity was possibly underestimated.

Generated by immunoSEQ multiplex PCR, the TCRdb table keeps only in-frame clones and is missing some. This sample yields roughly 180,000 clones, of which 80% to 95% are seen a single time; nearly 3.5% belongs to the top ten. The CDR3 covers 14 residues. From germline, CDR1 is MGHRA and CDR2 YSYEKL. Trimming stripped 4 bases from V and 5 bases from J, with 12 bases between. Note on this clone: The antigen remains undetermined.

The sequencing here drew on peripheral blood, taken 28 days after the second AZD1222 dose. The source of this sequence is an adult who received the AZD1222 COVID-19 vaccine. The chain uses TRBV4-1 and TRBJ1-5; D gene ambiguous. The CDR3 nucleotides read TGCGCCAGCAGCCCGTCTGGGAACGATCAGCCCCAGCATTTT. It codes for CASSPSGNDQPQHF.